These 30 T cell receptor beta chains were all obtained from the same sample, sequenced in a study of monozygotic twins with inflammatory bowel disease. TCRdb processed the 5' RACE reads again and assigns one entry to each CDR3 protein, with no DNA. Here the sample table reports about 450,000 distinct CDR3 sequences. Sequencing was done on a sample of blood. These receptors were obtained from a human donor with ulcerative colitis or Crohn's disease, or a healthy co-twin of an affected twin (not recorded which).

The chain recombines TRBV4-1 with TRBJ2-7. The germline CDR1 and CDR2 sequences are MGHRA and YSYEKL. This CDR3 has 14 amino acids. CDR3 in amino acids: CASSQEDSTYEQYF.

J is TRBJ2-5 and V is TRBV9; the TCRdb call, TRBD1, lacks DNA for checking. Per germline, CDR1 SGDLS and CDR2 YYNGEE. The CDR3 length is 16 residues. The CDR3 spells CASSVDSRGGGETQYF.

The chain uses TRBV7-3 and TRBJ2-2; absent DNA, TCRdb's TRBD1 call cannot be checked. Germline V gene data show CDR1 as SGHTA and CDR2 as FQGTGA. The CDR3 loop spans 13 amino acids. CDR3 sequence: CASSPRGPGELFF.

The rearrangement joins TRBV6-5 to TRBJ2-7; there is no DNA to check the TCRdb D call of TRBD1. Germline V gene sequence: CDR1 MNHEY, CDR2 SVGAGI. This CDR3 has 15 residues. This CDR3 is CASSYTGAGDYEQYF.

The V call is TRBV7-2, the J call TRBJ2-7; TCRdb outputs TRBD1, but without DNA this stays unchecked. Germline-derived CDR1 and CDR2 are SGHTA and FQGNSA. CDR3 length equals 15 residues. CDR3 sequence: CASSPWDSGDYEQYF.

The genes are TRBV20-1 and TRBJ1-2; lacking DNA, the TRBD1 call made by TCRdb goes unchecked. The germline gives CDR1 DFQATT, CDR2 SNEGSKA (reference sequence). There are 15 residues in the CDR3. The CDR3 is CSARTGVISNYGYTF.

The genes are TRBV28 and TRBJ2-1. The CDR3 sequence is 16 residues long. Germline V CDR1 and CDR2: MDHEN, SYDVKM. CDR3 in amino acids: CATDPKAGGPHNEQFF.

The rearrangement uses TRBV5-1 and TRBJ2-3. Germline V lookup: CDR1 SGHRS, CDR2 YFSETQ. The CDR3 covers 15 residues. The CDR3 loop reads CASSWTAASTDTQYF.

The V and J genes are TRBV5-1 and TRBJ2-2; TCRdb picks TRBD2, but there is no DNA to check that call. The CDR3 loop spans 15 amino acids. Germline V gene sequence: CDR1 SGHRS, CDR2 YFSETQ. The CDR3 spells CASSPREAGTGELFF.

The rearrangement uses TRBV18 and TRBJ2-7; TCRdb picks TRBD1, but there is no DNA to check that call. Germline-derived CDR1 and CDR2 are KGHSH and LQKENI. The CDR3 has 15 residues. Here the CDR3 reads CASSPPTGANYEQYF.

This chain links TRBV5-1 with TRBJ2-2; checking the TCRdb D call of TRBD1 is not possible without DNA. This CDR3 is 16 amino acids long. The V gene's germline CDR1 is SGHRS and CDR2 YFSETQ. The CDR3 reads CASSPGWDGSTGELFF. The complete variable domain, with remaining parts taken from reference TRBV5-1 and TRBJ2-2, reads KAGVTQTPRYLIKTRGQQVTLSCSPISGHRSVSWYQQTPGQGLQFLFEYFSETQRNKGNFPGRFSGRQFSNSRSEMNVSTLELGDSALYLCASSPGWDGSTGELFFGEGSRLTVL.

The chain employs TRBV4-3 and TRBJ2-2; the D call of TRBD1 rests on TCRdb alone, since no DNA is present to check it. CDR3 size: 16 residues. The germline V gene encodes CDR1 LGHNA and CDR2 YSLEER. CDR3 in amino acids: CASSRGTGDNTGELFF.

This chain joins TRBV5-6 and TRBJ1-2. Germline V gives CDR1 SGHDT, CDR2 YYEEEE. This CDR3 is 15 amino acids long. This CDR3 reads CASSLGGERSYGYTF.

The chain has TRBV12-5 and TRBJ2-1; TCRdb's D call, TRBD2, is unchecked because there is no DNA. CDR1 LGHNT and CDR2 FRNRAP come from the germline V gene. CDR3 length: 15 amino acids. CDR3 sequence reads: CASGLTLGARDEQFF.

This sequence joins TRBV5-1 and TRBJ2-1; the TCRdb call, TRBD1, lacks DNA for checking. The length of the CDR3 is 18 residues. Germline V gene sequence: CDR1 SGHRS, CDR2 YFSETQ. CDR3 sequence reads: CASSPEGVEYLPIDEQFF. Full variable domain (missing parts from reference TRBV5-1 and TRBJ2-1): KAGVTQTPRYLIKTRGQQVTLSCSPISGHRSVSWYQQTPGQGLQFLFEYFSETQRNKGNFPGRFSGRQFSNSRSEMNVSTLELGDSALYLCASSPEGVEYLPIDEQFFGPGTRLTVL.

This chain joins TRBV29-1 and TRBJ1-4. In germline, CDR1 is SQVTM, CDR2 ANQGSEA. The CDR3 covers 12 residues. The CDR3 sequence is CSVEDRDEKLFF.

This sequence joins TRBV5-1 and TRBJ2-3; the D call from TCRdb, TRBD2, cannot be confirmed without DNA. CDR1 is SGHRS and CDR2 is YFSETQ in the germline V gene. The CDR3 length is 16 residues. The CDR3 region is CASSFNSGSYTDTQYF. Full variable domain (outside the CDR3, taken from reference TRBV5-1 and TRBJ2-3): KAGVTQTPRYLIKTRGQQVTLSCSPISGHRSVSWYQQTPGQGLQFLFEYFSETQRNKGNFPGRFSGRQFSNSRSEMNVSTLELGDSALYLCASSFNSGSYTDTQYFGPGTRLTVL.

This chain connects TRBV7-2 to TRBJ2-1. Germline CDR1 is SGHTA and CDR2 is FQGNSA. The length of the CDR3 is 15 residues. CDR3 sequence: CASSFSRGSYNEQFF. Complete variable domain (other parts from reference TRBV7-2 and TRBJ2-1): GAGVSQSPSNKVTEKGKDVELRCDPISGHTALYWYRQSLGQGLEFLIYFQGNSAPDKSGLPSDRFSAERTGGSVSTLTIQRTQQEDSAVYLCASSFSRGSYNEQFFGPGTRLTVL.

The chain combines TRBV28 with TRBJ1-2; with no DNA, the TCRdb D assignment of TRBD1 cannot be verified. The CDR3 spans 11 residues. Germline V gene sequence: CDR1 MDHEN, CDR2 SYDVKM. The chain's CDR3 is CASSLRGYLSF.

The V call is TRBV3-1, the J call TRBJ2-1; TCRdb picks TRBD2, but there is no DNA to check that call. CDR1 and CDR2 from the germline V gene are LGHDT and YNNKEL (reference sequence). The CDR3 runs 14 residues. The CDR3 spells CASRGTSGGYEQFF.

The chain employs TRBV20-1 and TRBJ2-7; TCRdb's D call of TRBD1 is untestable without DNA. The CDR3 extends over 14 amino acids. Germline V gene lookup returns CDR1 DFQATT and CDR2 SNEGSKA (reference sequence). The CDR3 reads CSARTSLSGYEQYF.

The J gene is TRBJ2-6, the V gene TRBV6-5. The CDR3 loop spans 15 amino acids. Germline V lookup: CDR1 MNHEY, CDR2 SVGAGI. CDR3 in amino acids: CASSYVQRGANVLTF.

The chain has TRBV20-1 and TRBJ2-1; the D call of TRBD1 rests on TCRdb alone, since no DNA is present to check it. CDR1 is DFQATT, CDR2 SNEGSKA, per germline (reference sequence). The CDR3 extends over 11 amino acids. The CDR3 here is CSADRDNEQFF.

The chain combines TRBV12-3 or TRBV12-4 with TRBJ1-1; absent DNA, TCRdb's TRBD1 call cannot be checked. CDR3 length equals 14 residues. The CDR3 spells CASSLRWGDTEAFF.

This CDR3 is CATSEGNYGYTF. The chain recombines TRBV15 with TRBJ1-2. CDR3 length: 12 residues. The germline V gene has CDR1 LNHNV and CDR2 YYDKDF (reference sequence).

The chain employs TRBV14 and TRBJ2-2; TCRdb returns TRBD2, unconfirmable since there is no DNA. The CDR3 is 16 amino acids. Germline V gene data show CDR1 as SGHDN and CDR2 as FVKESK. The CDR3 protein is CASSQVAGDPTGELFF.

V usage is TRBV4-1 and J usage is TRBJ2-7; TCRdb selects TRBD1, and the lack of DNA leaves this call unchecked. The CDR3 extends over 16 amino acids. Germline assignment: CDR1 MGHRA and CDR2 YSYEKL. CDR3 region: CASSQSTGTPVSEQYF.

J is TRBJ2-7 and V is TRBV11-2; TCRdb outputs TRBD2, but without DNA this stays unchecked. In germline, CDR1 is SGHAT, CDR2 FQNNGV. The CDR3 consists of 17 residues. The CDR3 loop reads CASSLLPSGLAGYEQYF.

V gene TRBV7-2 combines with J gene TRBJ2-7; TCRdb's D call, TRBD2, is unchecked because there is no DNA. The CDR3 covers 16 residues. Germline V gene sequence: CDR1 SGHTA, CDR2 FQGNSA. CDR3 in amino acids: CASSRGLAGDSYEQYF.

The chain is built from TRBV29-1 and TRBJ2-1; no DNA is available, so the TRBD2 call from TCRdb remains unchecked. The germline gives CDR1 SQVTM, CDR2 ANQGSEA. The CDR3 spans 14 residues. CDR3 residues: CSALGLEFYNEQFF.